This is a list of T cell receptor beta chains from one sample in a study of a mutant IDH1 vaccine in newly diagnosed glioma. For these receptors, no antigen is known. The repertoire was sequenced with immunoSEQ multiplex PCR; TCRdb's copy has only in-frame clones and lacks some. The sample has roughly 28,000 clones, roughly 84% seen once. This specimen consisted of PBMCs, obtained from a glioma patient whose treatment included an IDH1 peptide vaccine. Every receptor here comes from a man in his forties with glioma. Some clones in this sample may be carry-over from other donors' samples. CDR3s include the opening cysteine and the closing phenylalanine or tryptophan. A D gene is named only where the DNA matches it firmly. Size is stated for part of the rows, as once, few or many counts, or as a class when the clone is expanded.

TRBJ1-2 | NA | once | TRBV19 | CATSFRGGYGYTF | TGTGCCACCTCCTTCAGGGGTGGCTATGGCTACACCTTC
TRBJ2-7 | NA | NA | TRBV2 | CASSERTARNYEQYF | TGTGCCAGCAGTGAGAGGACAGCTCGGAATTACGAGCAGTACTTC
TRBJ1-1 | NA | NA | TRBV28 | CASSSTGRAEAFF | TGTGCCAGCAGTTCCACAGGGCGGGCTGAAGCTTTCTTT
TRBJ2-7 | TRBD1 | NA | TRBV5-1 | CASSLQGALAPYEQYF | TGCGCCAGCAGCTTGCAGGGGGCCCTTGCCCCCTACGAGCAGTACTTC
TRBJ2-1 | NA | NA | TRBV20-1 | CSANNEQFF | TGCAGTGCTAATAATGAGCAGTTCTTC
TRBJ1-5 | NA | NA | TRBV2 | CASSVYGTISNQPQHF | TGTGCCAGCAGCGTATACGGGACGATTAGCAATCAGCCCCAGCATTTT
TRBJ1-2 | NA | NA | TRBV29-1 | CSPRAVSHYGYTF | TGCAGCCCCCGGGCTGTGTCGCACTATGGCTACACCTTC
TRBJ2-1 | NA | NA | TRBV4-2 | CASSQVRGAGSYNEQFF | TGTGCCAGCAGCCAAGTACGAGGGGCAGGCTCCTACAATGAGCAGTTCTTC
TRBJ2-2 | TRBD2 | NA | TRBV10-3 | CAISERLAGMGGELFF | TGTGCCATCAGTGAGCGACTAGCGGGGATGGGCGGGGAGCTGTTTTTT
TRBJ1-2 | NA | NA | TRBV7-8 | CASSLMGFYGYTF | TGTGCCAGCAGCTTAATGGGGTTCTATGGCTACACCTTC
TRBJ2-7 | NA | once | TRBV6-1 | CAIRDAGRYEQYF | TGTGCCATCAGGGACGCGGGTCGGTACGAGCAGTACTTC
TRBJ2-5 | TRBD2 | few | TRBV6-1 | CASSELAGGQETQYF | TGTGCCAGCAGTGAACTAGCGGGGGGGCAAGAGACCCAGTACTTC
TRBJ1-1 | NA | NA | TRBV19 | CATSDSSVNTEAFF | TGTGCCACCTCGGACAGTTCAGTGAACACTGAAGCTTTCTTT
TRBJ1-4 | NA | once | TRBV2 | CATTQEGGEKLFF | TGTGCCACAACTCAGGAGGGGGGTGAAAAACTGTTTTTT
TRBJ1-5 | NA | few | TRBV6-6 | CASTHGGQPQHF | TGTGCCAGCACCCACGGAGGTCAGCCCCAGCATTTT
TRBJ1-6 | NA | NA | TRBV7-2 | CASSLSNSPLHF | TGTGCCAGCAGCTTGTCTAATTCACCCCTCCACTTT
TRBJ1-5 | NA | NA | TRBV2 | CASSPGWRQPQHF | TGTGCCAGCAGCCCAGGGTGGCGGCAGCCCCAGCATTTT
TRBJ2-7 | TRBD2 | NA | TRBV5-6 | CASIPFGFGGEQYF | TGTGCCAGCATTCCTTTTGGCTTCGGGGGGGAGCAGTACTTC
TRBJ1-5 | NA | NA | TRBV7-2 | CASSLQSSQPQHF | TGTGCCAGCAGCTTACAGTCGTCTCAGCCCCAGCATTTT
TRBJ1-4 | NA | few | TRBV5-1 | CASSPGRLATNEKLFF | TGCGCCAGCAGCCCCGGGCGTCTAGCAACTAATGAAAAACTGTTTTTT
TRBJ1-1 | TRBD1 | NA | TRBV18 | CASSPGQGEAFF | TGTGCCAGCTCACCTGGACAGGGTGAAGCTTTCTTT
TRBJ1-6 | TRBD1 | NA | TRBV2 | CASSERGTVNSPLHF | TGTGCCAGCAGTGAAAGGGGGACAGTAAATTCACCCCTCCACTTT
TRBJ1-1 | NA | NA | TRBV7-6 | CASSGRDLRGAFF | TGTGCCAGCAGCGGCCGGGACCTTCGAGGGGCTTTCTTT
TRBJ2-5 | TRBD1 | NA | TRBV7-8 | CASNPTETGELETQYF | TGTGCCAGCAACCCTACAGAGACAGGGGAGTTGGAGACCCAGTACTTC
TRBJ2-5 | NA | NA | TRBV2 | CASSTDWQETQYF | TGTGCCAGCAGTACGGACTGGCAAGAGACCCAGTACTTC
TRBJ1-2 | TRBD1 | NA | TRBV19 | CASNDREYGYTF | TGTGCCAGTAATGACAGGGAATATGGCTACACCTTC
TRBJ2-7 | NA | NA | TRBV27 | CASSLGAGAVGEQYF | TGTGCCAGCTCCCTGGGGGCGGGGGCCGTGGGAGAGCAGTACTTC
TRBJ1-1 | NA | NA | TRBV7-9 | CAGSPRGAEAFF | TGTGCCGGCAGCCCCCGGGGGGCTGAAGCTTTCTTT
TRBJ1-5 | NA | once | TRBV27 | CASSSRQMMSGNQPQHF | TGTGCCAGCAGTTCGAGACAGATGATGTCCGGCAATCAGCCCCAGCATTTT
TRBJ2-2 | TRBD1 | NA | TRBV6-5 | CASSRDRSNTGELFF | TGTGCCAGCAGCCGGGACAGGTCGAACACCGGGGAGCTGTTTTTT
TRBJ1-1 | NA | NA | TRBV21-1 | CASSKVGQGGHAVGMLEAFF | TGTGCCAGCAGCAAAGTGGGACAGGGGGGCCATGCCGTGGGTATGCTAGAGGCTTTCTTT
TRBJ1-1 | TRBD1 | few | TRBV30 | CAWGTGRKTEAFF | TGTGCCTGGGGGACAGGGCGGAAGACTGAAGCTTTCTTT
TRBJ2-3 | NA | NA | TRBV7-2 | CASSLIGGGGTDTQYF | TGTGCCAGCAGCTTAATCGGGGGCGGAGGCACAGATACGCAGTATTTT
TRBJ1-1 | TRBD1 | NA | TRBV29-1 | CSGRGLANTEAFF | TGCAGCGGGAGGGGGCTGGCGAACACTGAAGCTTTCTTT
TRBJ2-1 | TRBD1 | NA | TRBV5-4 | CASSMWDRVFHNEQFF | TGTGCCAGCAGCATGTGGGACAGGGTCTTCCACAATGAGCAGTTCTTC
TRBJ2-5 | NA | NA | TRBV11-3 | CASSPTRGGETQYF | TGTGCCAGCAGCCCCACTAGGGGAGGCGAGACCCAGTACTTC
TRBJ1-2 | NA | once | TRBV20-1 | CSGGRYGYTF | TGCAGCGGGGGACGTTATGGCTACACCTTC